The clone carrying this T cell receptor (beta chain) was recorded at least ten times. The antigen remains unidentified. The data derive from a study of molecular identifiers for immune sequencing clone quantification. Whole-study results and caveats: A shared barcode on identical TCR molecules could lead to underestimated sizes for highly expanded clones. Spiked Jurkat TCR RNA equivalent to one cell reportedly surfaced among about 1 million naive cells.

Libraries of naive CD8 cells were prepared from about 19,000 to 1,100,000 sorted cells using 10%, 30% or 50% RNA. Preparation methods for the bulk TCR libraries were those previously described, with listed TCR primers. TCRdb used MiXCR to reprocess the PCR reads, holding one entry per CDR3 protein. The data contain around 470,000 distinct CDR3 sequences, about a fifth of them singletons. This CDR3 spans 16 amino acids. The V gene lost 0 bases and the J gene lost 2 bases, with 14 bases spanning the gap. Per germline, CDR1 MNHEY and CDR2 SMNVEV (reference sequence). The chain employs TRBV27 and TRBJ2-7; TRBD1 is a possible D gene (6 bases). Sequencing input: naive CD8+ T cells from blood, with Jurkat cell RNA spiked in. Subset denoted: FACS-sorted CD8+CD4-CCR7+CD45RA+ naive T cells. This sequence was found in a human donor in good health. Some libraries in this study had Jurkat cell RNA spiked in. As DNA, the CDR3 is TGTGCCAGCAGTTTATCTCTAGACAGGAGGACCTACGAGCAGTACTTC. Translated: CASSLSLDRRTYEQYF.